One sample yielded the 12 T cell receptor beta chains listed below, sequenced in a study of blood T cells in healthy people across ages. Through a sample-barcoded 5' primer and a J-beta primer mix, a second PCR was run for 7 to 11 cycles. TCRdb re-called the 5' RACE reads with MiXCR, one entry per CDR3 protein. Of 800,000 to 950,000 distinct CDR3 sequences listed, under 40% are singletons. The sample comprised blood. These receptors were taken from a man between 18 and 29 years old in good health.

This clonotype appeared a few times. The chain combines TRBV30 with TRBJ1-1; no clear D gene. Germline V CDR1 and CDR2: GTSNPN, SVGIG (reference sequence). The germline V and J ends were trimmed by 4 bases and 3 bases, with 15 bases remaining between them. This CDR3 comprises 14 residues. The CDR3 here is CAWIRAYRDTEAFF. The DNA of the CDR3 is TGTGCCTGGATTAGAGCTTACCGGGACACTGAAGCTTTCTTT.

The rearrangement uses TRBV10-3 and TRBJ1-1, with D unclear. Deletions cut 7 bases from V and 1 base from J, with 13 bases between. From germline, CDR1 is ENHRY and CDR2 SYGVKD. The CDR3 runs 14 residues. The chain's CDR3 is CAINADRKNTEAFF. In nucleotides, the CDR3 is TGTGCCATCAATGCGGACCGTAAGAACACTGAAGCTTTCTTT.

This clonotype was counted only a few times. This rearrangement joins TRBV28 to TRBJ2-5, with 7 bases aligning to TRBD1. The CDR3 spans 14 residues. V gave up 6 bases and J gave up 5 bases; unmatched junction bases: 9. Germline V gene sequence: CDR1 MDHEN, CDR2 SYDVKM. The CDR3 sequence: CASSTLNRGETQYF. As DNA, the CDR3 is TGTGCCAGCAGCACACTAAACAGGGGTGAGACCCAGTACTTC.

The V gene is TRBV27, the J gene TRBJ1-5; D is perhaps TRBD1 (5 bases). The CDR3 runs to 12 residues. The V end lost 8 bases, the J end lost 4 bases, and 9 bases lay between the germline ends. Germline V CDR1 and CDR2: MNHEY, SMNVEV (reference sequence). The CDR3 DNA sequence: TGTGCCAGCGGCAGGGCTAATCAGCCCCAGCATTTT. Its protein is CASGRANQPQHF.

This chain uses TRBV7-2 with TRBJ2-4; D is uncertain. The V end lost 0 bases, the J end lost 8 bases, and 8 bases lay between the germline ends. The CDR3 contains 13 residues. Germline V gene data show CDR1 as SGHTA and CDR2 as FQGNSA. The CDR3 here is CASSLAGPDIQYF. The CDR3 coding sequence is TGTGCCAGCAGCTTAGCCGGCCCGGACATTCAGTACTTC.

This clonotype appeared once. This sequence joins TRBV6-1 and TRBJ1-4; 10 bases are shared with TRBD1. Germline CDR1 and CDR2: MNHNS and SASEGT. Trimming took 1 base from V and 6 from J; bases not matched to a gene: 5. The CDR3 length is 16 residues. CDR3 DNA: TGTGCCAGCAGTGAAGTAGCAGGGACAGGGGATGAAAAACTGTTTTTT. Its protein is CASSEVAGTGDEKLFF.

This clonotype was seen only a few times. The CDR3 reads CASSQESAGEGEKLFF. CDR3 in DNA: TGCGCCAGCAGCCAAGAGTCAGCAGGGGAAGGAGAAAAACTGTTTTTT. The chain combines TRBV4-3 with TRBJ1-4, with D perhaps TRBD1 (6 bases). From germline, CDR1 is LGHNA and CDR2 YSLEER. CDR3 length: 16 residues. V lost 0 bases and J lost 8, with 16 bases in between.

This chain connects TRBV2 to TRBJ1-2, with D unclear. The V end lost 1 base, the J end lost 1 base, and 7 bases lay between the germline ends. CDR1 and CDR2 (germline): SNHLY, FYNNEI. The CDR3 spans 14 residues. CDR3 coding DNA: TGTGCCAGCAGTGAAGTTCAGCTTAACTATGGCTACACCTTC. Encoded protein: CASSEVQLNYGYTF.

The CDR3 loop is CASSPDTGGQETQYF. The DNA for the CDR3 is TGTGCCAGCAGTCCAGATACAGGGGGACAAGAGACCCAGTACTTC. This chain joins TRBV6-2 or TRBV6-3 and TRBJ2-5; 8 bases align to TRBD1. Losses at the gene ends were 5 bases for V and 2 bases for J; bases not matched to a gene: 7. The CDR3 extends over 15 amino acids. In germline, CDR1 is MNHEY, CDR2 SVGEGT.

This clonotype was counted ten times or more. This chain connects TRBV12-3 or TRBV12-4 to TRBJ2-5; tentatively, D is TRBD1 (5 bases). Trimming removed 2 bases at V and 1 base at J, with 11 bases between. The CDR3 loop spans 15 amino acids. The CDR3 nucleotides read TGTGCCAGCAGTTTAAATGCACAGGTCCAAGAGACCCAGTACTTC. It translates to CASSLNAQVQETQYF.

A few counts support this clonotype. The gene calls are TRBV12-3 or TRBV12-4 and TRBJ2-7; perhaps D is TRBD1 or TRBD2 (5 bases each). V was pared by 5 bases and J by 6 bases, with 14 bases between. CDR3 length: 13 residues. The CDR3 coding sequence is TGTGCCAGCAGTGTCCCCCGGGACGGCGAGCAGTACTTC. Its translation is CASSVPRDGEQYF.

The chain is built from TRBV12-3 or TRBV12-4 and TRBJ2-7, with D maybe TRBD2 (5 bases). The length of the CDR3 is 15 residues. The V end was cut by 5 bases, the J end by 2 bases, with 16 bases between. The CDR3 spells CASSPRGGQTYEQYF. DNA for the CDR3: TGTGCCAGCAGTCCTCGTGGCGGGCAGACCTACGAGCAGTACTTC.